Sequencing of this T cell receptor beta chain was carried out in a study of blood T cell repertoires in COVID-19. V dropped 4 bases and J dropped 1 base, with 12 bases sitting between them. CDR1 KGHSH and CDR2 LQKENI come from the germline V gene. The CDR3 length is 15 residues. The assay was immunoSEQ multiplex PCR, and TCRdb's table has in-frame clones only and misses some. This repertoire shows under 150,000 clones, about 90% found once; its top ten account for approximately 20%. Source material: peripheral blood. The TCR comes from a woman aged 50 to 65 who had recovered from COVID-19. This chain links TRBV18 with TRBJ2-3; tentatively, D is TRBD1 (5 bases). The CDR3 loop is CASSLQGDGTDTQYF. In nucleotides, the CDR3 is TGTGCCAGCTCACTCCAGGGTGATGGCACAGATACGCAGTATTTT. Drawing the rest from reference TRBV18 and TRBJ2-3, the complete variable domain is NAGVMQNPRHLVRRRGQEARLRCSPMKGHSHVYWYRQLPEEGLKFMVYLQKENIIDESGMPKERFSAEFPKEGPSILRIQQVVRGDSAAYFCASSLQGDGTDTQYFGPGTRLTVL.